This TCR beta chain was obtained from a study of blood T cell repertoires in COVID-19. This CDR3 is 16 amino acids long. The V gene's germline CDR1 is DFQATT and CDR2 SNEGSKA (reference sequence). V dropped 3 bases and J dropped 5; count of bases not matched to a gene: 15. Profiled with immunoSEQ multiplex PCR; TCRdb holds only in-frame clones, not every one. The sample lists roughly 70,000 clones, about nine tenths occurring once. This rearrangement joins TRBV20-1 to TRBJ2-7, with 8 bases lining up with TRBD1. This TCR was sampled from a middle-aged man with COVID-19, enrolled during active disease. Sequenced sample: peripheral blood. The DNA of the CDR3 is TGCAGTGCTAGTCCCCCCTCGACAGGGGAGGTCGACGAGCAGTACTTC. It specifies CSASPPSTGEVDEQYF.